This T cell receptor beta chain derives from a study of PD-1 blockade in classical Hodgkin lymphoma. Germline values: CDR1 LNHNV, CDR2 YYDKDF (reference sequence). The CDR3 spans 14 residues. V lost 2 bases and J 4 bases, leaving 8 bases between the germline ends. All patients relapsed after autologous stem cell transplantation, and brentuximab vedotin exposure varied. Some clones are missing from TCRdb's copy, which holds only in-frame ones; the method was immunoSEQ multiplex PCR. Among tens of thousands of clones listed, 70% to 85% were seen once. Study-wide findings and caveats: Healthy donors were reported to have higher baseline TCR diversity than newly diagnosed patients. Differences between repertoires have undefined causes, possibly disease activity or prior therapy. TCR diversity in CD4+, not CD8+, cells rose significantly by C4D1.

This clone showed up just once. The antigen is not known. Here the sequenced sample was peripheral blood mononuclear cells (PBMCs), taken before the second cycle of nivolumab. The chain uses TRBV15 and TRBJ1-4, with unresolved D. The clonotype comes from a human donor with classical Hodgkin lymphoma. The CDR3 nucleotides read TGTGCCACCAGCAGACTAGGTGATAATGAAAAACTGTTTTTT. Protein sequence: CATSRLGDNEKLFF.